This T cell receptor (beta chain) was recorded in a study of tumor and adjacent non-tumor tissue in lung cancer. Study-wide background: Histology: about a dozen adenocarcinoma, a couple of squamous cell carcinoma, 1 small cell lung cancer. Around 4.4 million productive TCRbeta reads were obtained per sample on average.

Study-level findings and limits: Normal lung showed higher cumulative top 100 clone frequency than tumor. Compared with tumor, normal lung showed significantly lower TCR diversity.

Concerning this clonotype itself: The antigen remains undetermined.

Germline V gene data show CDR1 as SQVTM and CDR2 as ANQGSEA. The ends lost 4 bases at V and 4 bases at J; junction bases unmatched: 9. The CDR3 contains 14 residues. RNA was extracted from bulk tissue without any cell sorting. The library came from three nested PCR rounds adapted from ARM-PCR protocols. TCRdb re-called the multiplex PCR reads with MiXCR, one entry per CDR3 protein. Altogether under 250,000 distinct CDR3 sequences are present, approximately 74% being singletons, with the ten largest covering 20% to 25%. The J gene is TRBJ2-7, the V gene TRBV29-1; 8 nucleotides line up with TRBD1. Material for sequencing was lung tumor tissue. The receptor comes from a man between 60 and 75 years old with non-small cell lung cancer. CDR3 loop: CSVVEDRARYEQYF. The CDR3 nucleotides read TGCAGCGTTGTCGAGGACAGGGCGAGATACGAGCAGTACTTC.